The 29 T cell receptor beta chains below all came from one sample that was sequenced in a study of OX40 agonist ivuxolimab in advanced cancers. Repertoires were generated with immunoSEQ multiplex PCR, while TCRdb's copy carries only in-frame clones and drops some. This sample yields 25,000 to 35,000 clones, of which roughly 87% are seen a single time; less than 25% belongs to the top ten. Sequencing used CD4+ or CD8+ T cells sorted from blood, obtained in a trial of the OX40 agonist ivuxolimab. These receptors were collected from an adult with an advanced solid tumor such as melanoma, head and neck, liver or kidney cancer.

This rearrangement joins TRBV19 to TRBJ2-1; the match to TRBD2 covers 9 bases. Germline CDR1 reads LNHDA; CDR2 reads SQIVND (reference sequence). The CDR3 has 15 amino acids. V was pared by 3 bases and J by 3 bases, with 3 bases of the junction left unmatched. CDR3 nucleotides: TGTGCCAGTAGTATTCATAGCGGGAGCTACAATGAGCAGTTCTTC. Its translation is CASSIHSGSYNEQFF.

This clone was observed a handful of times. This rearrangement joins TRBV11-3 to TRBJ2-2; D perhaps matches TRBD1 (5 bases). Germline-derived CDR1 and CDR2 are SGHNT and YENEEA. The CDR3 covers 13 residues. Trimming took off 7 bases at V and 5 bases at J, with 11 bases between the two ends. CDR3 in DNA: TGTGCCAGCAAAGGCAGGGAAACCGGGGAGCTGTTTTTT. Its protein product is CASKGRETGELFF. Based on the CDR3 plus reference TRBV11-3 and TRBJ2-2, the full variable domain is EAGVVQSPRYKIIEKKQPVAFWCNPISGHNTLYWYLQNLGQGPELLIRYENEEAVDDSQLPKDRFSAERLKGVDSTLKIQPAELGDSAVYLCASKGRETGELFFGEGSRLTVL.

The chain uses TRBV7-9 and TRBJ2-3; 12 nucleotides agree with TRBD2. V shed 5 bases, J shed 6 bases, and the junction held 12 bases outside the gene matches. The CDR3 sequence is 17 residues long. CDR1 and CDR2 from the germline V gene are SEHNR and FQNEAQ (reference sequence). The DNA of the CDR3 is TGTGCCAGCAGCACCGGGACTAGCGGGCCCTTCTTCGATACGCAGTATTTT. Translation gives CASSTGTSGPFFDTQYF.

Only one count was recorded for this clone. The chain has TRBV10-3 and TRBJ1-6; no firm D call. The CDR3 totals 16 residues. Germline V lookup: CDR1 ENHRY, CDR2 SYGVKD. Trimming cost V 0 bases and J 2 bases, with 8 bases left between them. Written as DNA, the CDR3 is TGTGCCATCAGTGAGTCGGTCGGGGCCTATAATTCACCCCTCCACTTT. It encodes CAISESVGAYNSPLHF.

This clone was observed a few times. The rearrangement joins TRBV5-1 to TRBJ2-6; 9 positions match TRBD2. V lost 6 bases to trimming and J lost 4 bases; unmatched junction nucleotides: 14. The V gene's germline CDR1 is SGHRS and CDR2 YFSETQ. CDR3 length equals 18 residues. CDR3 sequence reads: CASNLGLTSGGGANVLTF. The CDR3 nucleotides read TGCGCCAGCAACCTCGGTCTGACTAGCGGAGGCGGGGCCAACGTCCTGACTTTC.

This clone has only a few counts. The sample carries other DNA sequences with the same CDR3. The chain couples TRBV19 to TRBJ1-5, with D possibly TRBD1 on 5 matching bases. This CDR3 has 14 amino acids. Trimming took 5 bases from V and 2 from J, leaving 10 bases between them. Per germline, CDR1 LNHDA and CDR2 SQIVND (reference sequence). This chain's CDR3 is CASSPGTGNQPQHF. The CDR3 bases are TGTGCCAGTAGTCCCGGGACGGGCAATCAGCCCCAGCATTTT.

The chain has TRBV5-6 and TRBJ1-2; D ambiguous. This CDR3 region has 13 residues. CDR1 SGHDT and CDR2 YYEEEE come from the germline V gene. The germline V and J ends were trimmed by 1 base and 4 bases, with 8 bases remaining between them. DNA for the CDR3: TGTGCCAGCAGCTTGCCAGGCGTCTATGGCTACACCTTC. Residues: CASSLPGVYGYTF.

This rearrangement joins TRBV10-2 to TRBJ2-3, with D hard to call. CDR1 WSHSY and CDR2 SAAADI come from the germline V gene. The CDR3 totals 12 residues. V shed 6 bases and J shed 4 bases, with 8 bases lying between them. The CDR3 protein is CASRVQADTQYF. The CDR3 DNA is TGCGCCAGCAGAGTCCAGGCAGATACGCAGTATTTT.

The chain carries TRBV19 and TRBJ2-1; weak D call: TRBD1 (6 bases). Per the germline V gene, CDR1 is LNHDA and CDR2 is SQIVND (reference sequence). V lost 5 bases to trimming and J lost 1 base, with 15 bases between them. This CDR3 has 16 residues. As DNA, the CDR3 is TGTGCCAGTAGTTTGGGTGGGGGCGCTTCCTACAATGAGCAGTTCTTC. This gives the protein CASSLGGGASYNEQFF.

V is TRBV27 and J is TRBJ2-4; D is perhaps TRBD2 (6 bases). V shed 2 bases and J shed 6 bases, with 14 bases lying between them. This CDR3 is 15 amino acids long. Germline V lookup: CDR1 MNHEY, CDR2 SMNVEV (reference sequence). In nucleotides, the CDR3 is TGTGCCAGCAGTTTAATACCGAACGGGGGAAACATTCAGTACTTC. The encoded protein is CASSLIPNGGNIQYF.

V and J are TRBV6-5 and TRBJ1-4; possible D gene TRBD1, 6 bases. CDR1 is MNHEY and CDR2 is SVGAGI in the germline V gene. V was trimmed by 0 bases and J by 7 bases, leaving 9 bases between them. The CDR3 is 14 amino acids. This CDR3 is CASSYSAGAEKLFF. The CDR3 region has the DNA TGTGCCAGCAGTTACTCGGCAGGGGCTGAAAAACTGTTTTTT.

As to this clone: Since the CDR3 does not end with the conserved phenylalanine or tryptophan, this likely comes from a read error. No DNA is shown, since the ends of the CDR3 on it are uncertain; the CDR3 is the one TCRdb lists. V usage is TRBV28 and J usage is TRBJ2-2; the listed D gene, TRBD2, was not tested against the DNA. A total of 13 residues make up the CDR3, ends included. Germline CDR1 is MDHEN and CDR2 is SYDVKM. CDR3 amino acids: CASSLGTSGIPVL.

This clone was picked up a small number of times. The V call is TRBV19, the J call TRBJ1-5; D call uncertain. The CDR3 contains 15 residues. The germline CDR1 and CDR2 sequences are LNHDA and SQIVND (reference sequence). V was clipped by 5 bases and J by 3 bases, with 14 bases between them. The CDR3 bases are TGTGCCAGTAGTTACGGCCGACGGGACAATCAGCCCCAGCATTTT. This gives the protein CASSYGRRDNQPQHF.

This clone was counted a few times. The chain combines TRBV6-1 with TRBJ2-7, with 9 bases identical to TRBD1. Per the germline V gene, CDR1 is MNHNS and CDR2 is SASEGT. CDR3 length equals 13 residues. Trimming took 4 bases from V and 12 from J; bases not matched to a gene: 10. The CDR3: CASSGFRDRVPYF. The CDR3 DNA reads as TGTGCCAGCAGTGGTTTCCGGGACAGGGTGCCGTACTTC.

J is TRBJ2-7 and V is TRBV7-9; D perhaps matches TRBD2 (6 bases). Germline CDR1 reads SEHNR; CDR2 reads FQNEAQ (reference sequence). The CDR3 runs to 15 residues. V lost 2 bases, J lost 0 bases, and 11 bases lay in between. In DNA, the CDR3 is TGTGCCAGCAGCTTACAAGGACTATACTCCTACGAGCAGTACTTC. This sequence encodes CASSLQGLYSYEQYF.

V gene TRBV6-5 combines with J gene TRBJ2-7; maybe TRBD2 (6 bases). V lost 4 bases and J 0 bases, leaving 10 bases between the germline ends. Germline loops: CDR1 MNHEY, CDR2 SVGAGI. This CDR3 has 14 residues. CDR3 nucleotide sequence: TGTGCCAGCAGTTCAGGAGGGACCTCCTACGAGCAGTACTTC. This codes for CASSSGGTSYEQYF.

The chain combines TRBV6-1 with TRBJ2-7, with D hard to call. In germline, CDR1 is MNHNS, CDR2 SASEGT. V lost 3 bases to trimming and J lost 2 bases, with 8 bases between them. This CDR3 has 13 amino acids. In DNA, the CDR3 is TGTGCCAGCAGTGACGGGCTAACCTACGAGCAGTACTTC. Translation gives CASSDGLTYEQYF.

V is TRBV29-1 and J is TRBJ2-5, with D possibly matching TRBD1 (6 bases). Trimming removed 5 bases from V and 2 bases from J, with 12 bases in between. CDR1 SQVTM and CDR2 ANQGSEA come from the germline V gene. The CDR3 length is 13 residues. Here the CDR3 reads CSVRGRDQETQYF. DNA for the CDR3: TGCAGCGTTAGGGGGAGAGATCAAGAGACCCAGTACTTC.

This clone was seen a single time. The chain combines TRBV6-5 with TRBJ2-3; 9 bases map to TRBD1. J gave up 2 bases and V 6 bases, and 6 bases lay outside the gene matches. Germline CDR1 is MNHEY and CDR2 is SVGAGI. This CDR3 contains 15 residues. CDR3 sequence reads: CASRGDRDLTDTQYF. In DNA, the CDR3 is TGTGCCAGCAGAGGGGACAGGGACCTCACAGATACGCAGTATTTT.

V and J are TRBV6-1 and TRBJ1-5; the D is unclear. Deletions cut 0 bases from V and 7 bases from J, with 10 bases between. CDR1 and CDR2 from the germline V gene are MNHNS and SASEGT. The CDR3 covers 14 residues. CDR3 DNA sequence: TGTGCCAGCAGTGAAGCCTGGAGGGCCCAGCCCCAGCATTTT. Residues: CASSEAWRAQPQHF.

The V and J genes are TRBV6-1 and TRBJ2-1; TRBD1 matches at 7 bases. J lost 2 bases, V lost 0 bases, and 1 base had no gene match. The CDR3 has 15 amino acids. Germline lookup yields CDR1 MNHNS and CDR2 SASEGT. CDR3 sequence reads: CASSEAGTAYNEQFF. The DNA of the CDR3 is TGTGCCAGCAGTGAAGCAGGGACAGCCTACAATGAGCAGTTCTTC.

The chain combines TRBV6-5 with TRBJ1-1, with D possibly being TRBD1 (5 bases). This CDR3 is 12 amino acids long. Germline V gene data show CDR1 as MNHEY and CDR2 as SVGAGI. Between the trimmed V and J ends, which lost 5 bases and 10 bases, there was a span of 14 bases. The CDR3 spells CASSTTGRGAFF. Written as DNA, the CDR3 is TGTGCCAGCAGTACTACGGGGAGGGGAGCTTTCTTT.

The J gene is TRBJ2-7, the V gene TRBV28, with D perhaps TRBD1 (6 bases). This CDR3 is 13 amino acids long. Trimming pared 5 bases from V and 5 bases from J, leaving 13 bases between. Per the germline V gene, CDR1 is MDHEN and CDR2 is SYDVKM. The CDR3 DNA sequence: TGTGCCAGCAGTCCCCCGGCAGGGGACGAGCAGTACTTC. This encodes CASSPPAGDEQYF.

The chain has TRBV28 and TRBJ2-7; D is ambiguous. CDR3 length: 15 amino acids. With 2 bases removed from V and 1 base from J, the gap between germline ends came to 12 bases. Germline CDR1 and CDR2: MDHEN and SYDVKM. The CDR3 bases are TGTGCCAGCAGTTTAGGGCAGGAACCTTCCTACGAGCAGTACTTC. Translating it yields CASSLGQEPSYEQYF.

This CDR3 reads CASSSTGEGAGNTIYF. In nucleotides, the CDR3 is TGTGCCAGCAGTTCTACAGGGGAAGGTGCTGGAAACACCATATATTTT. The V gene is TRBV28, the J gene TRBJ1-3; 7 bases map to TRBD1. Germline loops: CDR1 MDHEN, CDR2 SYDVKM. The CDR3 covers 16 residues. J gave up 2 bases and V 4 bases, and 8 bases lay outside the gene matches.

The sample holds a few counts of this clone. The V and J genes are TRBV6-5 and TRBJ2-7, with TRBD2 identical over 12 bases. After removal of 6 bases from V and 3 bases from J, the junction contained 6 bases not matched to a gene. CDR3 length equals 15 residues. CDR1 and CDR2 (germline): MNHEY, SVGAGI. Here the CDR3 reads CASSPGLAGFYEQYF. The CDR3 bases are TGTGCCAGCAGCCCGGGACTAGCGGGTTTCTACGAGCAGTACTTC.

V is TRBV2 and J is TRBJ2-5, with 9 bases lining up with TRBD1. The end of the DNA aligns better with TRBJ2-7, so the J call may be wrong. The CDR3 is made up of 14 amino acids. CDR1 is SNHLY, CDR2 FYNNEI, per germline. The CDR3 region is CASSYRGPSYEQYF. CDR3 bases: TGTGCCAGCAGTTACAGGGGGCCCTCCTACGAGCAGTACTTC.

The rearrangement joins TRBV7-8 to TRBJ1-2; TRBD1 aligns across 9 bases. The trim removed 5 bases at V and 8 bases at J, leaving 12 bases unmatched. The length of the CDR3 is 15 residues. Germline V gives CDR1 SGHVS, CDR2 FQNEAQ. This CDR3 reads CASSARTGVQGGYTF. CDR3 nucleotide sequence: TGTGCCAGCAGCGCGCGGACAGGGGTGCAAGGGGGCTACACCTTC.

The rearrangement joins TRBV7-2 to TRBJ1-4; maybe TRBD1 (5 bases). Germline lookup yields CDR1 SGHTA and CDR2 FQGNSA. V lost 0 bases and J 6 bases, leaving 11 bases between the germline ends. CDR3 length: 15 amino acids. This CDR3 is CASSLARGGDEKLFF. The CDR3 DNA follows: TGTGCCAGCAGCTTAGCTCGTGGAGGGGATGAAAAACTGTTTTTT.